These T cell receptor beta chains were read from a single sample in a study of blood T cells in healthy people across ages. MiXCR, run by TCRdb on the 5' RACE reads, gives a single entry per CDR3 protein. Of about 750,000 distinct CDR3 sequences in the sample, 53% were seen once. Specimen: blood. All receptors come from a man of 80 years or more in good health. Both conserved end residues are part of each CDR3. D genes are given only for firm matches. The listing skips clone size in some rows; elsewhere it reads once, few, many or a size class.

d_call j_call clone_size v_call cdr3_aa cdr3_nt
- TRBJ1-2 - TRBV14 CASSQEGVLGYGYTF TGTGCCAGCAGCCAAGAAGGGGTGTTAGGCTATGGCTACACCTTC
- TRBJ2-7 - TRBV6-5 CASSYLSDSSYEQYF TGTGCCAGCAGTTACCTGAGCGATAGCTCCTACGAGCAGTACTTC
TRBD2 TRBJ2-3 few TRBV6-5 CASSTPGGVTQYF TGTGCCAGCAGTACCCCTGGGGGGGTAACGCAGTATTTT
- TRBJ2-5 - TRBV25-1 CARGLQETQYF TGTGCCAGGGGACTCCAAGAGACCCAGTACTTC
TRBD1 TRBJ2-4 - TRBV9 CASSATGYPLAKNIQYF TGTGCCAGCAGCGCGACAGGGTACCCCTTAGCCAAAAACATTCAGTACTTC
- TRBJ2-7 - TRBV6-5 CASSGDSRYEQYF TGTGCCAGCAGTGGGGACTCACGATACGAGCAGTACTTC
- TRBJ1-2 few TRBV25-1 CASSEVDRRGGGYTF TGTGCCAGCAGTGAAGTTGACAGGCGAGGGGGTGGCTACACCTTC
- TRBJ1-4 - TRBV18 CASSAGNNEKLFF TGTGCCAGCTCAGCGGGTAATAATGAAAAACTGTTTTTT
TRBD2 TRBJ2-5 - TRBV14 CASSRTSPTQETQYF TGTGCCAGCAGCCGGACTAGTCCTACACAAGAGACCCAGTACTTC
TRBD1 TRBJ2-7 - TRBV29-1 CSVEDPRTGGYEQYF TGCAGCGTTGAAGATCCCCGGACAGGGGGCTACGAGCAGTACTTC
- TRBJ2-4 - TRBV27 CASSLSIGSYKQYF TGTGCCAGCAGTTTAAGTATCGGATCCTACAAGCAGTACTTC
TRBD1 TRBJ1-5 many TRBV7-2 CASSSGTVANQPQHF TGTGCCAGCAGCTCAGGGACAGTGGCTAATCAGCCCCAGCATTTT
TRBD2 TRBJ2-5 - TRBV4-3 CASSQDPLAEETQYF TGCGCCAGCAGCCAAGACCCCCTAGCGGAGGAGACCCAGTACTTC
- TRBJ1-1 - TRBV7-2 CASRARGLDTEAFF TGTGCCAGCAGAGCCCGGGGTTTGGACACTGAAGCTTTCTTT
- TRBJ2-2 - TRBV28 CASTLSGTHNTGELFF TGTGCCAGCACTTTATCGGGGACTCACAACACCGGGGAGCTGTTTTTT
- TRBJ2-3 - TRBV21-1 CASSNLKALTDTQYF TGTGCCAGCAGCAACCTAAAGGCCCTTACAGATACGCAGTATTTT
TRBD2 TRBJ2-3 - TRBV20-1 CSQRLAGADTQYF TGCAGCCAACGACTAGCGGGAGCAGATACGCAGTATTTT
TRBD2 TRBJ2-2 - TRBV3-1 CASGTSGYTGELFF TGTGCCAGCGGGACTAGCGGTTACACCGGGGAGCTGTTTTTT
- TRBJ1-1 - TRBV29-1 CSVRTVAEGAFF TGCAGCGTTCGGACCGTGGCGGAGGGAGCTTTCTTT